These 10 T cell receptor beta chains were all obtained from the same sample, sequenced in a study of PD-L1 blockade in urothelial cancer. Clones were read by immunoSEQ multiplex PCR, and TCRdb kept only the in-frame ones, dropping some. Found here are around 130,000 clones, about 81% of them singletons; the top ten hold 2.5% to 4%. Time point defined: pretreatment peripheral blood. This specimen was PBMCs, taken around atezolizumab (anti-PD-L1) treatment. Receptors originate from a man aged 45-60 years with urothelial cancer.

The chain combines TRBV28 with TRBJ2-6; 7 bases line up with TRBD1. The V gene end was trimmed by 6 bases and the J gene end by 0 bases; junction bases not matched to a gene: 14. CDR3 size: 19 residues. Germline CDR1 reads MDHEN; CDR2 reads SYDVKM. CDR3 bases: TGTGCCAGCAGATCGATTCGGGGACAGCCTTTCTCTGGGGCCAACGTCCTGACTTTC. Translating gives CASRSIRGQPFSGANVLTF. The entire variable domain, with the rest obtained from reference TRBV28 and TRBJ2-6, is as follows: DVKVTQSSRYLVKRTGEKVFLECVQDMDHENMFWYRQDPGLGLRLIYFSYDVKMKEKGDIPEGYSVSREKKERFSLILESASTNQTSMYLCASRSIRGQPFSGANVLTFGAGSRLTVL.

The chain combines TRBV28 with TRBJ1-2, with TRBD1 matching over 7 bases. CDR1 MDHEN and CDR2 SYDVKM come from the germline V gene. The CDR3 sequence is 14 residues long. The trim removed 10 bases at V and 1 base at J, leaving 9 bases unmatched. The DNA of the CDR3 is TGTGCCACCGACTCGACAGGGCTTAACTATGGCTACACCTTC. This gives the protein CATDSTGLNYGYTF.

The rearrangement joins TRBV6-1 to TRBJ1-1; 11 bases are a match to TRBD1. V was clipped by 5 bases and J by 6 bases; unmatched bases: 5. The CDR3 totals 14 residues. Germline V lookup: CDR1 MNHNS, CDR2 SASEGT. CDR3 nucleotide sequence: TGTGCCAGCAGTTGGACAGGGGGCAATGCTGAAGCTTTCTTT. Amino acids: CASSWTGGNAEAFF.

This clone was picked up one time. CDR3: CAGDRGLSGNTIYF. The CDR3 DNA sequence: TGTGCCGGGGACAGGGGATTATCCGGAAACACCATATATTTT. This chain connects TRBV30 to TRBJ1-3; 10 bases align to TRBD1. This CDR3 is 14 amino acids long. The junction had 8 bases not matched to a gene; V was cut back by 8 bases and J by 4 bases. CDR1 and CDR2 from the germline V gene are GTSNPN and SVGIG (reference sequence).

The rearrangement links TRBV2 to TRBJ1-1; tentatively, D is TRBD1 (6 bases). The ends were cut back, 3 bases at V and 8 bases at J, with 7 bases in the middle. This CDR3 is built from 11 residues. Germline V gene lookup returns CDR1 SNHLY and CDR2 FYNNEI. CDR3 sequence reads: CASSETGEAFF. CDR3 nucleotide sequence: TGTGCCAGCAGTGAGACAGGAGAAGCTTTCTTT.

The V and J genes are TRBV6-5 and TRBJ2-4, with D perhaps matching TRBD1 (6 bases). Trimming removed 5 bases from V and 3 bases from J, with 14 bases in between. This CDR3 contains 15 residues. From germline, CDR1 is MNHEY and CDR2 SVGAGI. CDR3 in DNA: TGTGCCAGCAGTAGAACACAGGGTGACAAAAACATTCAGTACTTC. Amino acid sequence: CASSRTQGDKNIQYF.

The chain joins TRBV11-2 to TRBJ2-7, with 7 bases matching TRBD2. The ends lost 1 base at V and 4 bases at J; junction bases unmatched: 7. The germline gives CDR1 SGHAT, CDR2 FQNNGV. There are 15 residues in the CDR3. For the CDR3, the DNA is TGTGCCAGCAGCTTAGTGTTCGGGAGGTCTTACGAGCAGTACTTC. It codes for CASSLVFGRSYEQYF.

The V gene is TRBV2, the J gene TRBJ1-6; D unclear. This CDR3 has 16 amino acids. Trimming stripped 1 base from V and 0 bases from J, with 7 bases between. Germline V gives CDR1 SNHLY, CDR2 FYNNEI. CDR3 residues: CASSEVPRSYNSPLHF. DNA of the CDR3: TGTGCCAGCAGTGAAGTTCCGCGCTCCTATAATTCACCCCTCCACTTT.

The sample holds one count of this clone. The chain couples TRBV19 to TRBJ2-3; 10 bases fit TRBD2. The ends lost 5 bases at V and 1 base at J; junction bases unmatched: 21. Germline CDR1 reads LNHDA; CDR2 reads SQIVND (reference sequence). CDR3 length equals 21 residues. This CDR3 is CASSARGQVSSGRARTDTQYF. CDR3 coding DNA: TGTGCCAGTAGTGCGAGGGGACAGGTTTCAAGCGGGAGGGCCCGCACAGATACGCAGTATTTT.

V gene TRBV2 combines with J gene TRBJ1-3; no definite D call. The germline V and J ends were trimmed by 3 bases and 8 bases, with 17 bases remaining between them. The CDR3 totals 15 residues. CDR1 is SNHLY, CDR2 FYNNEI, per germline. Here the CDR3 reads CASSDVQAMVDTIYF. CDR3 in DNA: TGTGCCAGCAGTGACGTGCAGGCGATGGTGGACACCATATATTTT.